This section outlines one T cell receptor (beta chain) sequence together with its context. This entry belongs to a study of blood T cell repertoires in COVID-19. CDR3 length equals 11 residues. Repertoires were generated with immunoSEQ multiplex PCR, while TCRdb's copy carries only in-frame clones and drops some. The sample lists about 280,000 clones, 86% occurring once. The sequence was obtained from a man aged 35 to 55 with active or convalescent COVID-19. Sequenced: peripheral blood. This chain links TRBV21-1 with TRBJ2-3; the DNA was not compared with TRBD2, the D call given in the table. TRBV21-1 is a recognized pseudogene. DNA of the CDR3: TGTGCCAGCAGATACACAGATACGCAGTATTTT. Translating it yields CASRYTDTQYF.